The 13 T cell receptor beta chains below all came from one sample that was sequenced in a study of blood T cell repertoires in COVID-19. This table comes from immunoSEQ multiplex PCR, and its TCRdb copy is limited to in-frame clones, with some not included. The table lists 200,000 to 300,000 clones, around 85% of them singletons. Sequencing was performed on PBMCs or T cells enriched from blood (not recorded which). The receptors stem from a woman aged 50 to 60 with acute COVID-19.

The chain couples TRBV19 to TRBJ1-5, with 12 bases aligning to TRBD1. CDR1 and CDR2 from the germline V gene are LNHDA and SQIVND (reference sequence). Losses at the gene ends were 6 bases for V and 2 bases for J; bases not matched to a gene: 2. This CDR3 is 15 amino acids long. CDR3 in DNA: TGTGCCAGTAGAGGGACAGGGGGCGGCAATCAGCCCCAGCATTTT. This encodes CASRGTGGGNQPQHF. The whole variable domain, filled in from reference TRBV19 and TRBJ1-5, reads DGGITQSPKYLFRKEGQNVTLSCEQNLNHDAMYWYRQDPGQGLRLIYYSQIVNDFQKGDIAEGYSVSREKKESFPLTVTSAQKNPTAFYLCASRGTGGGNQPQHFGDGTRLSIL.

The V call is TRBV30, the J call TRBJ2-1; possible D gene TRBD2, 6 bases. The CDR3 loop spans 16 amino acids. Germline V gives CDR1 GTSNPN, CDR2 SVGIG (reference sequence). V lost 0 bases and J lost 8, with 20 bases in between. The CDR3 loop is CAWSVIRGGVGDEQFF. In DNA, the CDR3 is TGTGCCTGGAGTGTTATAAGAGGAGGGGTGGGGGATGAGCAGTTCTTC.

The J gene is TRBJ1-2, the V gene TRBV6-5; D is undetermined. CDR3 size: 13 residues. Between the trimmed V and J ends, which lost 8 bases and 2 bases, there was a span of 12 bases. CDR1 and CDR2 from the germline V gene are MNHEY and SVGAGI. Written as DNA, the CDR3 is TGTGCCAGCTGTAACCCGGGGAACTATGGCTACACCTTC. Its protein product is CASCNPGNYGYTF.

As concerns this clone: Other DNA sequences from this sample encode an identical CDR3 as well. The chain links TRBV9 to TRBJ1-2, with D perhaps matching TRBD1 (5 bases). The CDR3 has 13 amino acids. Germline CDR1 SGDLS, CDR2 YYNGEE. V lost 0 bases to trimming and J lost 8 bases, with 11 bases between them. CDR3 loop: CASSVEGVGGYTF. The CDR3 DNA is TGTGCCAGCAGCGTAGAAGGGGTGGGAGGCTACACCTTC.

This CDR3 is CASSILDPRDLRDTEAFF. For the CDR3, the DNA is TGTGCCAGCAGCATCTTAGATCCGAGGGATCTACGGGACACTGAAGCTTTCTTT. The chain combines TRBV11-2 with TRBJ1-1, with D uncertain. CDR3 length equals 18 residues. Germline CDR1 SGHAT, CDR2 FQNNGV. The germline V and J ends were trimmed by 5 bases and 3 bases, with 25 bases remaining between them.

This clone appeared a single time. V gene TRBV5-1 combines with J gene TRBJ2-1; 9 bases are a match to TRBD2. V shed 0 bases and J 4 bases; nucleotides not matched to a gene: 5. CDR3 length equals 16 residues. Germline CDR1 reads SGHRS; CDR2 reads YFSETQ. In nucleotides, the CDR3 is TGCGCCAGCAGCTTGGGTCTAGCGGGGCAGTACAATGAGCAGTTCTTC. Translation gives CASSLGLAGQYNEQFF.

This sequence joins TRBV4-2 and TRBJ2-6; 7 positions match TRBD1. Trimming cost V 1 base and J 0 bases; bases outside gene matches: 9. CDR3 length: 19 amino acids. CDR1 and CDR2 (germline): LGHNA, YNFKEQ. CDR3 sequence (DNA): TGTGCCAGCAGCCAAGTAGAAGGACAGGCCCCCTCTGGGGCCAACGTCCTGACTTTC. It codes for CASSQVEGQAPSGANVLTF.

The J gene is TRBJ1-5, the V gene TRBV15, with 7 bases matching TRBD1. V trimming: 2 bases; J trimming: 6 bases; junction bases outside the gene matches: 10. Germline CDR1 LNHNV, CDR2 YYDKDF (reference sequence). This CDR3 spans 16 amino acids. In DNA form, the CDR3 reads TGTGCCACCAGCAGACGGGGACAGTTTGCAGGTCAGCCCCAGCATTTT. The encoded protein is CATSRRGQFAGQPQHF.

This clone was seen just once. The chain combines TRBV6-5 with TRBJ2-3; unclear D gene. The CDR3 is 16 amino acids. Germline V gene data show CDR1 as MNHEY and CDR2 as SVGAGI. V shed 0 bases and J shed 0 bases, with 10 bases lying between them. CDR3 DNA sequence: TGTGCCAGCAGTTACTCGTGGTACTCGAGCACAGATACGCAGTATTTT. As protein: CASSYSWYSSTDTQYF.

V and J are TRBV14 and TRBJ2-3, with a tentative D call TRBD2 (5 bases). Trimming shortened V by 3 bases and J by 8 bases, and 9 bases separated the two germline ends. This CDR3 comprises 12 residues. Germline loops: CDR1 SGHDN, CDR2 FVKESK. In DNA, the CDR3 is TGTGCCAGCAGCCAGCCCGGAGGTACGCAGTATTTT. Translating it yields CASSQPGGTQYF.

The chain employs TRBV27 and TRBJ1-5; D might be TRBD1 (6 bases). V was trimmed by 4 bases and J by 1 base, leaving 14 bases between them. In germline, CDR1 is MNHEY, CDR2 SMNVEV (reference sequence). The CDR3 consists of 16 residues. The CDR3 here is CASSSGNRVSNQPQHF. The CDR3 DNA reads TGTGCCAGCAGTTCAGGAAACAGGGTCAGCAATCAGCCCCAGCATTTT.

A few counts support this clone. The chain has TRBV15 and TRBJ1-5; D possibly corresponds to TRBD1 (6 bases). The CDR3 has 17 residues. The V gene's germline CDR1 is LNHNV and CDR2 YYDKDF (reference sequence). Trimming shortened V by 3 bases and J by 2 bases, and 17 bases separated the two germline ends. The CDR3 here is CATSRNTGPGGNQPQHF. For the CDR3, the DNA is TGTGCCACCAGCAGGAATACAGGGCCCGGGGGCAATCAGCCCCAGCATTTT.

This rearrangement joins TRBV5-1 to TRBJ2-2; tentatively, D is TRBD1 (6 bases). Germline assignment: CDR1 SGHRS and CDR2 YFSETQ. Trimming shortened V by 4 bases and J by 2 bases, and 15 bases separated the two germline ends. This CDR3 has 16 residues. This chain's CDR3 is CASSPDRQLNTGELFF. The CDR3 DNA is TGCGCCAGCAGCCCGGACAGACAGCTAAACACCGGGGAGCTGTTTTTT.